This entry describes one TCR beta chain. Its cognate antigen is unknown. The sample has other DNA sequences that encode this CDR3 too. This specimen belongs to a study of shared clonotypes between healthy human individuals. Running of the assay took place at deep level. Assay: immunoSEQ multiplex PCR; the TCRdb copy retains only in-frame clones and omits some. The sample carries about 1.1 million clones, approximately 78% recorded once. Study observations and caveats: Compared with memory subsets, naive subsets generally had larger estimated richness.

The CDR3 extends over 14 amino acids. J gave up 4 bases and V 5 bases, and 5 bases lay outside the gene matches. Germline V gene lookup returns CDR1 SNHLY and CDR2 FYNNEI. The V call is TRBV2, the J call TRBJ1-5; 7 bases align to TRBD1. The source of this sequence is a man aged 18 to 29 in good health. Some clones in this sample may be carry-over from other donors' samples. The material sequenced was memory CD4+ T cells from PBMCs. Subset given: CD45RA-negative fraction. In DNA form, the CDR3 reads TGTGCCAGCAGTAGACAGGGTGGGAATCAGCCCCAGCATTTT. Its translation: CASSRQGGNQPQHF.